A single T cell receptor beta chain is shown here with its context. Its antigen is as yet unknown. This CDR3 comprises 12 residues. Trimming removed 1 base at V and 5 bases at J, with 5 bases between. CDR1 and CDR2 (germline): SGHTS, YDEGEE. This sample stems from a study of PD-1 blockade in mismatch repair-deficient tumors. Using immunoSEQ multiplex PCR, the repertoire was profiled, and TCRdb retains in-frame clones only, with some absent. Of over 75,000 clones in the sample, over 75% are singletons; the top ten hold 2.6%. Broader study findings: After pembrolizumab, tumor-resident clones rose rapidly, then generally contracted before radiologic responses.

The TCR-sequenced patients were a few responders to pembrolizumab. This rearrangement joins TRBV5-8 to TRBJ2-3; D remains unclear. This receptor was identified in an adult with mismatch repair-deficient cancer. This material consisted of peripheral blood, taken 12 weeks after starting pembrolizumab. The CDR3 DNA reads as TGTGCCAGCAGCTTGCGGAGAGATACGCAGTATTTT. Translated, it gives CASSLRRDTQYF.